This T cell receptor (beta chain) was identified in a study of T cells after yellow fever vaccination (dated by TCRdb to about 2019). In terms of the full investigation: Libraries from fractions with low cell numbers were prepared with the SMART-Seq v4 Ultra Low Input RNA kit. Bulk TCR alpha and beta repertoires were sequenced longitudinally to track T-cell clones before and after primary and booster YFV17D yellow fever vaccination. Two healthy male donors, one aged 18 to 30 and one aged 30 to 40 years, were included in the cohort. Blood samples were taken at several timepoints before and after primary and secondary immunization, and bulk PBMC replicates and cell subsets were isolated. The research as a whole found: FACS-sorted repertoires could contain abundant contaminating clonotypes from the bulk population, so computational filtering was required. The secondary T-cell response was found to be weaker but faster than the primary response, with a peak reached on day 5 rather than on day 15. Most clones expanded after primary vaccination (96% of CD4 and roughly 88% of CD8) were re-detected after the booster, suggesting that broad memory maintenance occurred. A small fraction of clonotypes showed up in both the CD4 and CD8 compartments, probably as a result of convergent recombination. Only a couple of donors were included in the study, so the extent to which the findings can be generalized is limited.

V is cut by 2 bases and J by 2 bases, and the space between the germline ends is 9 bases. The CDR3 spans 14 residues, from the cysteine through the phenylalanine. Of all the DNA, just the CDR3 is kept, 42 bases in frame from base 1. CDR1 and CDR2 were assigned from the germline V gene as SGHRS and YFSETQ. TCR cDNA was synthesized by 5'RACE template switching, which introduced a universal primer site and unique molecular identifiers. Priming of cDNA synthesis was performed from both the TCR alpha and TCR beta constant segments. Library amplification involved two PCR steps, and the second step added sample barcodes and sequencing adapters. Sequencing of libraries was done on Illumina HiSeq 2500 (2x100 bp) or NovaSeq (2x150 bp). In the authors' own workflow: Demultiplexing of reads and collapsing into UMI consensus sequences were performed with MIGEC, and V(D)J alignment was carried out with MiXCR. Using edgeR on replicate PBMC samples, clonotypes were called vaccine-responding if FDR was below 0.01 and the log2 fold change was above 5 up to day 15. Each bulk clonotype received a CD4 or CD8 identity based on whether the sequenced CD4 or CD8 repertoire contained that clonotype at higher abundance. TCRdb reworked the public reads: Q25 trimming with fastp, MiXCR clone assembly, productive beta chains retained. Under each unique CDR3 protein, matching rows form one entry showing the most common genes and DNA. The V and J calls come from TCRdb's annotation, not from the publication. The sample records 150,000 or so distinct CDR3 sequences, approximately 6.7% of which are singletons. Approximately 2.4% of the sample rests with the top ten.

Taken with the paper, the label for treatment or condition translates to: live attenuated yellow fever vaccine strain. PBMCs were isolated from peripheral blood using a standard Ficoll-Paque protocol. Dynabeads CD4 and CD8 positive selection kits were used to isolate the CD4 and CD8 T-cell fractions. TriZol was used to extract RNA from bulk PBMCs, from CD4 and CD8 fractions, and from dextramer-positive and dextramer-negative fractions. This clonotype has just a few counts. Its antigen is currently not known. The record has no base qualities; no much larger clone is one base away. This TCR was sampled from a young man who received the YFV17D yellow fever vaccine. The specimen comprised CD4+ T cells sorted from PBMCs, sampled 5 days after the first yellow fever vaccination. This chain is built from TRBV5-1 and TRBJ2-3, with no confidently assigned D gene. The sequenced DNA is TGCGCCAGCAGCTTTAAGTCCCCCACAGATACGCAGTATTTT. This codes for CASSFKSPTDTQYF. The reference TRBV5-1 and TRBJ2-3 proteins fill in what lies around the CDR3, so the full variable domain reads KAGVTQTPRYLIKTRGQQVTLSCSPISGHRSVSWYQQTPGQGLQFLFEYFSETQRNKGNFPGRFSGRQFSNSRSEMNVSTLELGDSALYLCASSFKSPTDTQYFGPGTRLTVL.